The entry that follows covers one T cell receptor beta chain sequence. The antigen remains undetermined. Its ends do not fully match the called genes, so a read error is possible. The entry originates in a study of cytomegalovirus exposure and HLA in healthy donors. For the study at large: The roughly 110 validation repertoires were reported in a later analysis to have been generated on the same platform as the 500 to 700 first-cohort repertoires. Findings and caveats of the study: Listed as cytomegalovirus-associated were around 160 TCR beta chains. A few chains linked to CMV were shown in vitro to be specific for CMV antigens.

Germline CDR1 and CDR2: MGHDK and SYGVNS. This CDR3 has 16 residues. The table came from immunoSEQ multiplex PCR; TCRdb's copy has only in-frame clones and leaves some out. The sample includes 110,000 to 150,000 clones, about 95% of them seen just once. Separation from the approximately 710-subject first cohort characterized the roughly 120-subject validation cohort, to which the donors belonged. The chain carries TRBV25-1 and TRBJ2-7, with 11 nucleotides matching TRBD2. The sequence derives from a man younger than 30 in good health and CMV-seropositive. Sequencing input: PBMCs. CDR3 nucleotide sequence: TGTGCCAGCAGTGCTCCCACTAGCGGGAGCTCCGACGAGCAGTACTTC. It translates to CASSAPTSGSSDEQYF.